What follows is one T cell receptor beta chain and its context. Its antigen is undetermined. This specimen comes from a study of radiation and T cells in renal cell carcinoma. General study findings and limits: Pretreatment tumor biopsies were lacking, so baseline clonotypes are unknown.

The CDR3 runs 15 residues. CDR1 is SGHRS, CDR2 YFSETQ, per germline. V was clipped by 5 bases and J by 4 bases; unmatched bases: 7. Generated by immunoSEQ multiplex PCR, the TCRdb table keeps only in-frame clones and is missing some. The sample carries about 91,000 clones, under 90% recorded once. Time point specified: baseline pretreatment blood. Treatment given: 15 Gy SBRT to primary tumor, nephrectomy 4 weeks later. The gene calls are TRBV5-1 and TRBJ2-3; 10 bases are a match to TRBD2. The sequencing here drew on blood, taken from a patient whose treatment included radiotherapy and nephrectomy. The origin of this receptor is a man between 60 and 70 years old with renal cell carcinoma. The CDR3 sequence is CASRMGLAGADTQYF. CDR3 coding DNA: TGCGCCAGCAGAATGGGGCTAGCGGGAGCAGATACGCAGTATTTT.